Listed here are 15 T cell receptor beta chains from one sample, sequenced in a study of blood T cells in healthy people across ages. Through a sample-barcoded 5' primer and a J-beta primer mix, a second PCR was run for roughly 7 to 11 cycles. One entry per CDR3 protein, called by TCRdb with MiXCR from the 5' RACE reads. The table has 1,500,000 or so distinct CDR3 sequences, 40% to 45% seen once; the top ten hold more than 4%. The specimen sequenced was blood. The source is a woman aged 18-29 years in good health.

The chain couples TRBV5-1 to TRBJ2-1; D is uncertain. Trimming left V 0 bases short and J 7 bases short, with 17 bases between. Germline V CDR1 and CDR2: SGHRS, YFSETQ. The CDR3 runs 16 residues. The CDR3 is CASSLASQSLLNEQFF. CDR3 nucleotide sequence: TGCGCCAGCAGCTTGGCCTCACAATCCCTTTTAAATGAGCAGTTCTTC. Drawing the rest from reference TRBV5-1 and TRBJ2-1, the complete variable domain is KAGVTQTPRYLIKTRGQQVTLSCSPISGHRSVSWYQQTPGQGLQFLFEYFSETQRNKGNFPGRFSGRQFSNSRSEMNVSTLELGDSALYLCASSLASQSLLNEQFFGPGTRLTVL.

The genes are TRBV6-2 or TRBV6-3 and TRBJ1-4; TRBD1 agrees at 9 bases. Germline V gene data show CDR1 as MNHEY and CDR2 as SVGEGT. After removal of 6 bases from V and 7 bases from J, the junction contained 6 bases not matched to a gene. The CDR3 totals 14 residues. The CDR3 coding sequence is TGTGCCAGCAGACCACAGGGGGCCGTTGAAAAACTGTTTTTT. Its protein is CASRPQGAVEKLFF.

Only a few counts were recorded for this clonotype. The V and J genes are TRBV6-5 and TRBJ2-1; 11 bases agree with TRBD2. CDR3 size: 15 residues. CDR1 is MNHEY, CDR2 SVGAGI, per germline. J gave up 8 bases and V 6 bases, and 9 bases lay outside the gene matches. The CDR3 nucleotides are TGTGCCAGCAGCCCCCGTGGACTAGCGGGCTATGAGCAGTTCTTC. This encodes CASSPRGLAGYEQFF.

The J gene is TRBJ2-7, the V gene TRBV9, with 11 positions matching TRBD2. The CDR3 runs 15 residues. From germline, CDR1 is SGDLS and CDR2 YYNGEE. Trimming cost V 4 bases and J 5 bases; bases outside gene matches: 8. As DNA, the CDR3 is TGTGCCAGCAGCCGAATACTAGCGGGAGCCCACGAGCAGTACTTC. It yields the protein CASSRILAGAHEQYF.

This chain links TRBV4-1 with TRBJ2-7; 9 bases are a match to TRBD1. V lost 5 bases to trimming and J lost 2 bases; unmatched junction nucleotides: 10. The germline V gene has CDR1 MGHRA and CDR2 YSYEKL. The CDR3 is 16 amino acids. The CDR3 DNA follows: TGCGCCAGCAGCATCCGCTCAACAGGGGGCACCTACGAGCAGTACTTC. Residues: CASSIRSTGGTYEQYF.

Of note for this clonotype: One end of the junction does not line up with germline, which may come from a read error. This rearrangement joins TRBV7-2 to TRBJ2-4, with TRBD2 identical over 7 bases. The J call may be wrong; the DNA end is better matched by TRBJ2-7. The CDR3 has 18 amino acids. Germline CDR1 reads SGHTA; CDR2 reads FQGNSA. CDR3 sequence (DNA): TGCGCCAGCGGCTTATTCCCCATACTTAGGGGCGGGGGATACGAGCAGTACTTC. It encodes CASGLFPILRGGGYEQYF.

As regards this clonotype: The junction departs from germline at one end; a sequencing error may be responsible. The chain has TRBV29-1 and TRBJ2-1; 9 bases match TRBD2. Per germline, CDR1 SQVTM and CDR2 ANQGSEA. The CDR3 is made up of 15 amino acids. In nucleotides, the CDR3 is TGCAGCGCGTATAGCGGGAGTGATTCCTACAGTGAGCAGTTCTTC. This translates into CSAYSGSDSYSEQFF.

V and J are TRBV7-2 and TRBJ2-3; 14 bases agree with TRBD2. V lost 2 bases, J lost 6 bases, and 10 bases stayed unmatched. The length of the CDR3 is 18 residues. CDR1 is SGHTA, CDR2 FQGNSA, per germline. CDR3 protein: CASSLYVTSGGAIDTQYF. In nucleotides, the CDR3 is TGTGCCAGCAGCTTATACGTGACTAGCGGGGGGGCGATCGATACGCAGTATTTT.

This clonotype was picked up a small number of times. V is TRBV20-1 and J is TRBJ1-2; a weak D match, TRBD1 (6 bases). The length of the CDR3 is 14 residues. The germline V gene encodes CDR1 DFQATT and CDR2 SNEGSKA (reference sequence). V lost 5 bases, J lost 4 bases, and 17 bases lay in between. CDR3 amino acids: CSAPRGGGSYGYTF. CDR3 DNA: TGCAGTGCTCCGAGAGGGGGAGGTAGCTATGGCTACACCTTC.

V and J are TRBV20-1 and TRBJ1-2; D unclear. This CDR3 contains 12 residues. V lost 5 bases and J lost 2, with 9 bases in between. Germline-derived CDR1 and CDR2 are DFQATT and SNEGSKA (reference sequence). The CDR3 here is CSAGAVNYGYTF. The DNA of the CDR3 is TGCAGTGCTGGAGCAGTAAACTATGGCTACACCTTC.

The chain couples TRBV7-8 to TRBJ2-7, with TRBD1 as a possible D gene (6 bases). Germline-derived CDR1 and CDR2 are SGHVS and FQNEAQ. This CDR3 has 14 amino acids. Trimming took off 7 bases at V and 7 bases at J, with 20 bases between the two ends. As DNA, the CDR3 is TGTGCCAGCATCCCGGACAGCTCCTACAATGAGCAGTACTTC. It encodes CASIPDSSYNEQYF.

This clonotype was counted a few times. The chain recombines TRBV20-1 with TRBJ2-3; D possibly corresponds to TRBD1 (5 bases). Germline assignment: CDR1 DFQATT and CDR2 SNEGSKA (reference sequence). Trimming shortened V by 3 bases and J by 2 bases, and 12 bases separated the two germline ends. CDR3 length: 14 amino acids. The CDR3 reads CSASRRVDTDTQYF. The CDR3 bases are TGCAGTGCTAGTCGCAGGGTGGACACAGATACGCAGTATTTT.

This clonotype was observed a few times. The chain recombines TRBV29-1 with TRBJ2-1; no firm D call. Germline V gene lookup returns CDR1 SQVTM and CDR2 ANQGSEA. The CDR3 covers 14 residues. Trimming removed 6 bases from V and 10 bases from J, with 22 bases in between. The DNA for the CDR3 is TGCAGCGTACTTCGAAGACTCGCCTCGGAGGAGCAGTTCTTC. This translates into CSVLRRLASEEQFF.

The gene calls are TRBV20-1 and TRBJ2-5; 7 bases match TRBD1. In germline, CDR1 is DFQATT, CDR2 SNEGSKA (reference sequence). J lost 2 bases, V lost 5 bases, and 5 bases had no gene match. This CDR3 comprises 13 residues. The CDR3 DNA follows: TGCAGTGCTGTATACAGGGGTCAAGAGACCCAGTACTTC. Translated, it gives CSAVYRGQETQYF.

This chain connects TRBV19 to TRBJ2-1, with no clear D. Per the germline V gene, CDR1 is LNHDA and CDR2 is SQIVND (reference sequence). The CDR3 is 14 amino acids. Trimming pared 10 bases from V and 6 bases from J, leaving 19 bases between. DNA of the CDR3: TGTGCCACCTCCTGGACGGATGGGGTCAATGAGCAGTTCTTC. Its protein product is CATSWTDGVNEQFF.